Listed here are 16 T cell receptor beta chains from one sample, sequenced in a study of T cell repertoires in cytomegalovirus infection. In TCRdb, the reads were re-called with MiXCR into one record per CDR3 protein. The profile shows some 230,000 distinct CDR3 sequences, roughly 22% of them singletons. Sequencing was done on a sample of CD8+ T cells from PBMCs. All receptors derive from a human donor in good health (CMV status not recorded). Some clones in this sample may be carry-over from other donors' samples.

This clonotype was found a few times. The genes are TRBV29-1 and TRBJ2-7; the match to TRBD1 covers 8 bases. V was pared by 5 bases and J by 3 bases, with 6 bases of the junction left unmatched. Germline CDR1 and CDR2: SQVTM and ANQGSEA. The CDR3 runs to 13 residues. The CDR3 is CSVSPDRDYEQYF. CDR3 DNA: TGCAGCGTTTCCCCGGACAGGGACTACGAGCAGTACTTC.

The rearrangement joins TRBV20-1 to TRBJ2-5, with a possible D match to TRBD1 (5 bases). The CDR3 covers 13 residues. CDR1 is DFQATT, CDR2 SNEGSKA, per germline (reference sequence). Trimming left V 4 bases short and J 5 bases short, with 14 bases between. The CDR3 DNA sequence: TGCAGTGCTATGGGTCTCCCAGGGGAGACCCAGTACTTC. Protein: CSAMGLPGETQYF.

V is TRBV5-4 and J is TRBJ2-3; D gene ambiguous. Trimming left V 1 base short and J 3 bases short, with 6 bases between. The V gene's germline CDR1 is SGHNT and CDR2 YYREEE (reference sequence). This CDR3 contains 13 residues. CDR3: CASSLLQTDTQYF. Here the CDR3 DNA reads TGTGCCAGCAGCTTGCTGCAGACAGATACGCAGTATTTT.

The V call is TRBV2, the J call TRBJ2-2; TRBD2 aligns across 12 bases. This CDR3 comprises 15 residues. V shed 6 bases and J 4 bases; nucleotides not matched to a gene: 3. Germline values: CDR1 SNHLY, CDR2 FYNNEI. The CDR3 region is CASRSTSGGTGELFF. The CDR3 nucleotides are TGTGCCAGCAGATCGACTAGCGGGGGCACCGGGGAGCTGTTTTTT.

The chain joins TRBV2 to TRBJ2-1; TRBD2 matches 9 bases. Losses at the gene ends were 4 bases for V and 8 bases for J; bases not matched to a gene: 6. The CDR3 extends over 14 amino acids. Per germline, CDR1 SNHLY and CDR2 FYNNEI. This CDR3 is CASSGASGNDEQFF. The CDR3 nucleotides are TGTGCCAGCAGTGGGGCTAGCGGGAACGATGAGCAGTTCTTC.

Note on this clonotype: Germline and junction disagree at one end, which may indicate a read error. The rearrangement joins TRBV12-3 or TRBV12-4 to TRBJ1-1, with a tentative D call TRBD1 (6 bases). This CDR3 region has 15 residues. The CDR3 reads CARSFLLGAGTEAFF. The CDR3 DNA reads as TGTGCCAGAAGTTTTCTGTTGGGGGCGGGCACTGAAGCTTTCTTT.

The chain combines TRBV7-2 with TRBJ1-2; no reliable D call. V was cut by 1 base and J by 6 bases, with 15 bases left in between. The CDR3 extends over 15 amino acids. Germline CDR1 SGHTA, CDR2 FQGNSA. CDR3 protein: CASSLVVAGTDGYTF. As DNA, the CDR3 is TGTGCCAGCAGCTTAGTAGTTGCAGGCACGGATGGCTACACCTTC.

This chain links TRBV20-1 with TRBJ1-5, with D unclear. The germline V gene has CDR1 DFQATT and CDR2 SNEGSKA (reference sequence). The V and J ends lost 5 bases and 2 bases respectively, with 10 bases between them. The CDR3 sequence is 13 residues long. CDR3 nucleotides: TGCAGTGCTGCCTCGGGTGGCAATCAGCCCCAGCATTTT. Its protein product is CSAASGGNQPQHF.

This clonotype was seen only a few times. The rearrangement joins TRBV29-1 to TRBJ1-2; weak D call: TRBD1 (5 bases). The germline gives CDR1 SQVTM, CDR2 ANQGSEA. This CDR3 spans 13 amino acids. V was pared by 4 bases and J by 3 bases, with 12 bases between. The CDR3 loop reads CSVAGGEDYGYTF. CDR3 DNA: TGCAGCGTTGCTGGGGGAGAGGACTATGGCTACACCTTC. The full variable domain, completed using reference TRBV29-1 and TRBJ1-2, is SAVISQKPSRDICQRGTSLTIQCQVDSQVTMMFWYRQQPGQSLTLIATANQGSEATYESGFVIDKFPISRPNLTFSTLTVSNMSPEDSSIYLCSVAGGEDYGYTFGSGTRLTVV.

The V call is TRBV14, the J call TRBJ1-1, with D possibly matching TRBD1 (6 bases). CDR3 length: 15 amino acids. V dropped 4 bases and J dropped 3 bases, with 15 bases sitting between them. Germline values: CDR1 SGHDN, CDR2 FVKESK. The CDR3 DNA is TGTGCCAGCAGCCCAATACAGGGTCTGTACACTGAAGCTTTCTTT. Protein sequence: CASSPIQGLYTEAFF.

This clonotype has a count of ten or more. The CDR3 loop reads CASSFAGTSGGQETQYF. The CDR3 bases are TGTGCCAGCAGCTTCGCCGGGACTAGCGGGGGGCAAGAGACCCAGTACTTC. This rearrangement joins TRBV7-8 to TRBJ2-5, with TRBD2 identical over 15 bases. The germline V gene encodes CDR1 SGHVS and CDR2 FQNEAQ. The CDR3 is 17 amino acids. With V trimmed by 3 bases and J by 2 bases, 4 bases remained unmatched.

This clonotype was counted ten times or more. V is TRBV7-2 and J is TRBJ1-1; no clear D gene. Looked up from germline, CDR1 is SGHTA and CDR2 is FQGNSA. V lost 4 bases, J lost 6 bases, and 9 bases lay in between. The CDR3 has 12 amino acids. The CDR3: CASSYLEAEAFF. CDR3 nucleotide sequence: TGTGCCAGCAGCTACCTAGAGGCTGAAGCTTTCTTT.

This clonotype appeared a few times. V is TRBV7-9 and J is TRBJ2-7; 8 bases line up with TRBD1. Trimming at V came to 5 bases and at J to 5 bases, leaving 5 bases not matched to a gene. The germline CDR1 and CDR2 sequences are SEHNR and FQNEAQ (reference sequence). CDR3 length equals 13 residues. CDR3 amino acids: CASSPSGGNEQYF. The DNA for the CDR3 is TGTGCCAGCAGCCCCTCAGGGGGCAACGAGCAGTACTTC.

This clonotype came up a few times. The chain combines TRBV13 with TRBJ2-7; TRBD1 aligns across 10 bases. The CDR3 contains 15 residues. Germline assignment: CDR1 PRHDT and CDR2 FYEKMQ (reference sequence). With 6 bases clipped from V and 3 bases from J, the junction kept 8 bases outside the gene matches. CDR3 protein: CASSSDRDRGYEQYF. The DNA of the CDR3 is TGTGCCAGCAGTAGCGACCGGGACAGGGGCTACGAGCAGTACTTC.

This clonotype was detected many times. The chain has TRBV7-9 and TRBJ2-7, with TRBD1 matching over 7 bases. This CDR3 comprises 15 residues. Germline CDR1 reads SEHNR; CDR2 reads FQNEAQ (reference sequence). Trimming cost V 6 bases and J 0 bases; bases outside gene matches: 8. Here the CDR3 reads CASRAGDSPSYEQYF. The CDR3 DNA sequence: TGTGCCAGCAGGGCAGGGGACAGCCCCTCCTACGAGCAGTACTTC.

This clonotype was counted only a few times. V is TRBV7-6 and J is TRBJ2-7; tentatively, D is TRBD2 (6 bases). The length of the CDR3 is 16 residues. V dropped 2 bases and J dropped 2 bases, with 16 bases sitting between them. Germline V lookup: CDR1 SGHVS, CDR2 FNYEAQ. CDR3 region: CASSLWPGEDPYEQYF. The CDR3 nucleotides are TGTGCCAGCAGCTTATGGCCGGGGGAGGACCCCTACGAGCAGTACTTC.